What follows describes a single T cell receptor beta chain. This record comes from a study of OX40 agonist ivuxolimab in advanced cancers. Overall study context: Ivuxolimab doses were 0.01, 0.1, 0.3, 1.5, 3 or 10 mg/kg every 2 weeks. Males comprised 70% to 90% of the group, whose mean age was roughly 60 years (range about 23 to 80).

Autoimmune disease history or systemic immunosuppression excluded patients. Blood sampling was done at baseline, cycle 4 day 1, and cycle 7 day 1. Repertoires were generated with immunoSEQ multiplex PCR, while TCRdb's copy carries only in-frame clones and drops some. The sample includes some 35,000 clones, around nine tenths of them seen just once. The CDR3 has 14 amino acids. V shed 1 base and J shed 5 bases, with 11 bases lying between them. Looked up from germline, CDR1 is SGHNT and CDR2 is YENEEA. V is TRBV11-3 and J is TRBJ1-1; D call uncertain. The specimen comprised CD4+ or CD8+ T cells sorted from blood, sampled in a trial of the OX40 agonist ivuxolimab. The source is an adult with an advanced solid tumor such as melanoma, head and neck, liver or kidney cancer. CDR3 loop: CASSLGTGPTEAFF. In nucleotides, the CDR3 is TGTGCCAGCAGCTTAGGGACGGGTCCAACTGAAGCTTTCTTT.